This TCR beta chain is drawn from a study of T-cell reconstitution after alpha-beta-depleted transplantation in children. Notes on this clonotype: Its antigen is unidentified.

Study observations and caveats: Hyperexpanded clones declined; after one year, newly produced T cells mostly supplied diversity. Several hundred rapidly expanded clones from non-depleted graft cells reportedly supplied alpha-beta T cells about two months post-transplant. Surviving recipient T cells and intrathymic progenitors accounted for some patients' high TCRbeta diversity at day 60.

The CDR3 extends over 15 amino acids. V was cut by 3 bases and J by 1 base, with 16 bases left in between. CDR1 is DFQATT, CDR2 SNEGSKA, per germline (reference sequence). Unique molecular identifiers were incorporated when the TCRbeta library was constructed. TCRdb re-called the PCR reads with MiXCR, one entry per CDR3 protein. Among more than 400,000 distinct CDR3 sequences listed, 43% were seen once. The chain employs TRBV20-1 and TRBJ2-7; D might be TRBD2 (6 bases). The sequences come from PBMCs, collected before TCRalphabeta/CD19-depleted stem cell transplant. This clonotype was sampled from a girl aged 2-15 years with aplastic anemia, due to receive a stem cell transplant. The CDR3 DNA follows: TGCAGTGCTAGGGGCGGAGGGCCTCTGTCCTACGAGCAGTACTTC. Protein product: CSARGGGPLSYEQYF.